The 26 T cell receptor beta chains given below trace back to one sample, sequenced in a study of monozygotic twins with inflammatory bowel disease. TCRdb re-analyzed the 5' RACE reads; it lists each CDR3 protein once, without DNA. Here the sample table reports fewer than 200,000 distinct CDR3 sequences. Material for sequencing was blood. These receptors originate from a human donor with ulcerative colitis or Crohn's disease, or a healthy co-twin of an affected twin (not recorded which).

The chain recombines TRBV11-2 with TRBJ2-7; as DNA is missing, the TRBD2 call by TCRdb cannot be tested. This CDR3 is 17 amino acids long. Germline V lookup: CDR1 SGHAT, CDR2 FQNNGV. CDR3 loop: CASSLVWVAGPSGEQYF.

CDR3 region: CASSLSRGGEDTEAFF. This chain links TRBV27 with TRBJ1-1. Germline V gene data show CDR1 as MNHEY and CDR2 as SMNVEV (reference sequence). The CDR3 totals 16 residues.

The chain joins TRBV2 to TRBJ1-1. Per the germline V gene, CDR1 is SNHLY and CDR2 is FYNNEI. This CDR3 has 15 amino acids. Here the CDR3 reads CASSKAGLEATEAFF.

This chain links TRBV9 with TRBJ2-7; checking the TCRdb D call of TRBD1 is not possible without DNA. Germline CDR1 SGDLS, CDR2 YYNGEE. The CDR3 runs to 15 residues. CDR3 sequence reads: CASSVGDRDTYEQYF.

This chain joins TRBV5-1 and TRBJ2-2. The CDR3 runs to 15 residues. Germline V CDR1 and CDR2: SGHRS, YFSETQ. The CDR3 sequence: CASSLLGSNTGELFF. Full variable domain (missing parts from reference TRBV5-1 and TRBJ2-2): KAGVTQTPRYLIKTRGQQVTLSCSPISGHRSVSWYQQTPGQGLQFLFEYFSETQRNKGNFPGRFSGRQFSNSRSEMNVSTLELGDSALYLCASSLLGSNTGELFFGEGSRLTVL.

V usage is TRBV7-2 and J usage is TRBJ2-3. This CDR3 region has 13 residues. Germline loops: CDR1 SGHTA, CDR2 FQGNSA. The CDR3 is CASSPIGTDTQYF. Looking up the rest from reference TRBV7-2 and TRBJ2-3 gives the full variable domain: GAGVSQSPSNKVTEKGKDVELRCDPISGHTALYWYRQSLGQGLEFLIYFQGNSAPDKSGLPSDRFSAERTGGSVSTLTIQRTQQEDSAVYLCASSPIGTDTQYFGPGTRLTVL.

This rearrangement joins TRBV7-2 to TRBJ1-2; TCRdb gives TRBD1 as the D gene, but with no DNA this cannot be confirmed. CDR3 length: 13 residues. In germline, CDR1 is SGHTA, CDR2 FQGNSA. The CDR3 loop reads CASSLGDGDGYTF.

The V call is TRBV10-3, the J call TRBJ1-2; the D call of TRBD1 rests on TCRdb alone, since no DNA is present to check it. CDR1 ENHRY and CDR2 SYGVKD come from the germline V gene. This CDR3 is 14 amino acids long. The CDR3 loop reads CAISGTTEGYGYTF.

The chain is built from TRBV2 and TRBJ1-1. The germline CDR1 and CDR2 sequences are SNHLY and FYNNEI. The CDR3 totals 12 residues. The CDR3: CASKGGEGEAFF.

This chain's CDR3 is CASSSPTGPNYGYTF. This rearrangement joins TRBV11-2 to TRBJ1-2; TCRdb picks TRBD1, but there is no DNA to check that call. CDR3 length equals 15 residues. CDR1 SGHAT and CDR2 FQNNGV come from the germline V gene. The complete variable domain, with remaining parts taken from reference TRBV11-2 and TRBJ1-2, reads EAGVAQSPRYKIIEKRQSVAFWCNPISGHATLYWYQQILGQGPKLLIQFQNNGVVDDSQLPKDRFSAERLKGVDSTLKIQPAKLEDSAVYLCASSSPTGPNYGYTFGSGTRLTVV.

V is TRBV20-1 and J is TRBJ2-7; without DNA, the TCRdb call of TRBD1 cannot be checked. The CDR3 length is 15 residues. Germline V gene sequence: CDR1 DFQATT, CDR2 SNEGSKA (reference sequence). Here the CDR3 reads CSARGGGQGLNEQYF.

CDR3 protein: CASSLARGVNYGYTF. V gene TRBV7-9 combines with J gene TRBJ1-2; TCRdb calls TRBD1, which cannot be checked without DNA. Germline CDR1 and CDR2: SEHNR and FQNEAQ (reference sequence). CDR3 length: 15 amino acids.

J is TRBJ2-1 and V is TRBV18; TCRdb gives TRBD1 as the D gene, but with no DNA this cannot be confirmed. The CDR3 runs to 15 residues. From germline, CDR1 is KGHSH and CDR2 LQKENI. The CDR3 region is CASSPFRDTYNEQFF. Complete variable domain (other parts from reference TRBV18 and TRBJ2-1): NAGVMQNPRHLVRRRGQEARLRCSPMKGHSHVYWYRQLPEEGLKFMVYLQKENIIDESGMPKERFSAEFPKEGPSILRIQQVVRGDSAAYFCASSPFRDTYNEQFFGPGTRLTVL.

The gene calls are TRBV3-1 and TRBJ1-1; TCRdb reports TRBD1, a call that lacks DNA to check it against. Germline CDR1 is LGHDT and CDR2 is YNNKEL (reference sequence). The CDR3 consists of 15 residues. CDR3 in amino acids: CASSIRGGMNTEAFF.

This CDR3 reads CASSYSNGAGYTF. The chain combines TRBV6-6 with TRBJ1-2; TCRdb indicates TRBD1, and absent DNA this call remains unverified. The germline CDR1 and CDR2 sequences are MNHNY and SVGAGI (reference sequence). CDR3 length equals 13 residues.

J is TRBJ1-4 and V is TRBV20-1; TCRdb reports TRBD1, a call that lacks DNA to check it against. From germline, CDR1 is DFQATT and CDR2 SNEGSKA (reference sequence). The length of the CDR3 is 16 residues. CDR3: CSASSGWGPYSEKLFF.

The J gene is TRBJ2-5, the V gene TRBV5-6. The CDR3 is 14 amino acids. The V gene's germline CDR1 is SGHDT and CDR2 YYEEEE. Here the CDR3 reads CASSLEPYQETQYF.

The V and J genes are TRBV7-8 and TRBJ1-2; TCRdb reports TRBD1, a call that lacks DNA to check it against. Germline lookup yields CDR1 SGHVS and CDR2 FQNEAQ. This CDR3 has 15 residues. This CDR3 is CASSSGQARVYGYTF.

The CDR3 protein is CASSEGGRAGQPQHF. The chain has TRBV6-1 and TRBJ1-5. The CDR3 consists of 15 residues. Germline values: CDR1 MNHNS, CDR2 SASEGT.

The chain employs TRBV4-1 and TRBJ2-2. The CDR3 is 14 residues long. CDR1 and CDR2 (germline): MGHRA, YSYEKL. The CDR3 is CASSQVYGVGELFF.

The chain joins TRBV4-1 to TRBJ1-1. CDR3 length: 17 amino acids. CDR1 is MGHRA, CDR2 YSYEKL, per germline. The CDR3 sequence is CASSQDTGRELNTEAFF.

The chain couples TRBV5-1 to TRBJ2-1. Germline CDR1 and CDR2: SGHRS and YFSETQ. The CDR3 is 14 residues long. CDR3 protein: CASSSSRGSNEQFF.

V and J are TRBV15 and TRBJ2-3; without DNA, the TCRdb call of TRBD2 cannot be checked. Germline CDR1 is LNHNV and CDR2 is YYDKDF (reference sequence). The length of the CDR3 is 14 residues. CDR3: CATLEGQYTDTQYF.

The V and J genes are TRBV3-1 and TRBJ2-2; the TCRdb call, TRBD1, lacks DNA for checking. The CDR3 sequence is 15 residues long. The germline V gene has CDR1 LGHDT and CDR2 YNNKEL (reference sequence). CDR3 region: CASNLAGRNTGELFF.

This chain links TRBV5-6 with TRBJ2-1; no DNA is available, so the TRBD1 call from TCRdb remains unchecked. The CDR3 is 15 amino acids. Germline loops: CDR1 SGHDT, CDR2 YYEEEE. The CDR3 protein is CASSSTRQDHNEQFF.

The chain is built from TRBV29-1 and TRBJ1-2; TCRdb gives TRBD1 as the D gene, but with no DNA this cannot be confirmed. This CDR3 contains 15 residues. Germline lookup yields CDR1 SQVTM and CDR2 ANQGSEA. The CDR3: CSVLSGTGDSMGYTF.